This T cell receptor beta chain was obtained from a study of blood T cell repertoires in COVID-19. Turning to the study itself: From T cells, B-cell-depleted T cells, or PBMCs came the material, which was cDNA or gDNA.

Original analysis: Nucleated cell number was recorded as an estimate derived from reference gene primer amplification. Only in-frame clones appear in the TCRdb table, and some are missing; sequencing was by immunoSEQ multiplex PCR. V, J and clone size are those of that table, while D and trimming were read from the DNA. In the table there are roughly 180,000 clones, approximately 84% of which are singletons. CDR1 and CDR2 (germline): LNHDA, SQIVND (reference sequence). V lost 5 bases and J lost 7, with 9 bases in between. The CDR3 extends over 12 amino acids. Sequenced sample: peripheral blood. The receptor was derived from a woman between 45 and 65 years old with COVID-19, enrolled during active disease. J is TRBJ2-1 and V is TRBV19; D is possibly TRBD2 (6 bases). The CDR3, as DNA: TGTGCCAGTAGTCGGGGGTGGAATGAGCAGTTCTTC. This gives the protein CASSRGWNEQFF.